What follows describes a single TCR beta chain. Its specificity is not known. Template switching added a universal primer site; cDNA carried unique molecular identifiers. MiXCR was run by TCRdb on the 5' RACE reads, yielding one entry per CDR3 protein. Of fewer than 900,000 distinct CDR3 sequences listed, roughly 18% are singletons. The entry originates in a study of identical twins. Whole-study findings and limits: Researchers caution that invariant MAIT and iNKT cells could partly confound zero-insertion analyses.

This CDR3 is 14 amino acids long. With 5 bases clipped from V and 3 bases from J, the junction kept 4 bases outside the gene matches. Germline V gene data show CDR1 as MNHEY and CDR2 as SVGEGT. This sample also appeared in a second study, on T cells expressing NK-cell markers.

The specimen sequenced was PBMCs. The receptor's source is a woman aged 18-30 years in good health. J is TRBJ2-1 and V is TRBV6-2 or TRBV6-3, with 7 positions matching TRBD1. The CDR3: CASSTGTVYNEQFF. CDR3 nucleotide sequence: TGTGCCAGCAGTACCGGGACAGTCTACAATGAGCAGTTCTTC.